The 2 T cell receptor beta chains below come from one sample, sequenced in a study of identical twins. TCRdb reprocessed the 5' RACE reads via MiXCR and lists one record per CDR3 protein. The repertoire includes roughly 490,000 distinct CDR3 sequences, 13% to 15% of them detected once, and more than 0.8% sits in the top ten. Another study also made use of these data, one on yellow fever vaccine responses in identical twins.

Sequencing input: CD4+ T cells sorted from blood. The receptors here all came from a young woman in good health.

This clonotype was counted at least ten times. The V call is TRBV20-1, the J call TRBJ2-3; D is uncertain. This CDR3 spans 13 amino acids. Germline-derived CDR1 and CDR2 are DFQATT and SNEGSKA (reference sequence). V was shortened by 1 base and J by 2 bases, with 7 bases between the two germline ends. CDR3 DNA: TGCAGTGCTAGAGTAGGGAACACAGATACGCAGTATTTT. The encoded protein is CSARVGNTDTQYF.

This clonotype was counted a few times. The V gene is TRBV14, the J gene TRBJ2-6, with unresolved D. CDR3 length: 16 residues. The germline CDR1 and CDR2 sequences are SGHDN and FVKESK. Deletions cut 0 bases from V and 0 bases from J, with 6 bases between. The CDR3 protein is CASSQDLPSGANVLTF. CDR3 nucleotide sequence: TGTGCCAGCAGCCAAGACCTCCCCTCTGGGGCCAACGTCCTGACTTTC.